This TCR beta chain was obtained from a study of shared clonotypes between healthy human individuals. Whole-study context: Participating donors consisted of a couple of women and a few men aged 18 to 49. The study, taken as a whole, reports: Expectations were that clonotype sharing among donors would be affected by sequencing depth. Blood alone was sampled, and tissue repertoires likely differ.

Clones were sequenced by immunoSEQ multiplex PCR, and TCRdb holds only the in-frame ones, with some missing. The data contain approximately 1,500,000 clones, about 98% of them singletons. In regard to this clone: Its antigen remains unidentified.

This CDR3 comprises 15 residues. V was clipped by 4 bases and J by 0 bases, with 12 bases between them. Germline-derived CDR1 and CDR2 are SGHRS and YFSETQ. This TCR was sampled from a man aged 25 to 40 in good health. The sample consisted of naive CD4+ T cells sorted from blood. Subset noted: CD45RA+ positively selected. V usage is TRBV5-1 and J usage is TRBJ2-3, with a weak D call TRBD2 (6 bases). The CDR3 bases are TGCGCCAGCAGCGGGGGACTTAGTAGCACAGATACGCAGTATTTT. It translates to CASSGGLSSTDTQYF.